Listed below are T cell receptor beta chains from one sample, sequenced in a study of cytomegalovirus exposure and HLA in healthy donors. TCRdb's table, derived via immunoSEQ multiplex PCR, lists solely in-frame clones and lacks some. The sample records 160,000 or so clones, about 88% being singletons. Sequencing input: PBMCs. All receptors come from a man aged 18 to 29 in good health and CMV-seronegative. The CDR3 runs from the conserved cysteine through the conserved F or W.

v_call | cdr3_aa
TRBV6-6 | CASSLGGGLSYEQYF
TRBV5-1 | CASSLGGTSGDYEQYF
TRBV27 | CASSFQGQGFYGYTF
TRBV27 | CASSPQGVYSNQPQHF
TRBV7-6 | CASSATGTGTEAFF
TRBV18 | CASSLGQQGETEAFF
TRBV5-1 | CASSVDSSGNTIYF
TRBV7-2 | CASSPWGGPQYF
TRBV6-1 | CASCLRGDTEAFF
TRBV4-3 | CASSQEGGFTYEQYF
TRBV10-2 | CASSEGRTVSGTIYF
TRBV4-1 | CASSQGGYSNQPQHF
TRBV7-9 | CASSQGLATDTQYF
TRBV12-5 | CASGLSRDSIYNEQFF
TRBV5-1 | CASSLLQGTLETQYF
TRBV5-1 | CASSFSGGLDSPLHF
TRBV5-6 | CASSSAGSSYEQYF
TRBV6-5 | CASSYSVKGPRGYTF